This T cell receptor beta chain was profiled in a study of vaccination effects on CD4 cells after COVID-19. Within the ViraFEST assay, antigen-specific CD4+ T cells underwent expansion with viral peptide pools prior to sequencing. When around nine days of culture had elapsed, CD4+ T cells were isolated. According to the study, vaccine recipients showed no prior SARS-CoV-2 infection and negative nucleocapsid antibodies. Method: immunoSEQ multiplex PCR; TCRdb's copy keeps in-frame clones and lacks some. The profile shows tens of thousands of clones, around 68% of them singletons. Regarding this clone: Its antigen is unknown.

The germline gives CDR1 SGHDT, CDR2 YYEEEE. Trimming removed 1 base at V and 4 bases at J, with 5 bases between. The CDR3 is made up of 13 amino acids. The sample was CD4+ T cells from PBMCs cultured with HCoV-NL63 spike peptides, taken before COVID-19 vaccination. J is TRBJ2-2 and V is TRBV5-6; D is unresolved. This TCR was recovered from a human donor who received a COVID-19 vaccine. CDR3 in DNA: TGTGCCAGCAGCTTGATCAGCACCGGGGAGCTGTTTTTT. It yields the protein CASSLISTGELFF.